This is a list of T cell receptor beta chains from one sample in a study. Some clones are missing from TCRdb's copy, which holds only in-frame ones; the method was immunoSEQ multiplex PCR. The data show 68,000 or so clones, with around 95% seen just once and roughly 4.2% held by the top ten. Sequenced material: PBMCs. The receptor source for this set is a man aged 40-49 years with rheumatoid arthritis. Each CDR3 is given with its conserved first and last residue.

V gene,J gene,CDR3 protein
TRBV9,TRBJ2-7,CASSVAGQSYEQYF
TRBV2,TRBJ2-5,CASSRDREETQYF
TRBV30,TRBJ2-2,CAWSFRDRNTGELFF
TRBV6-5,TRBJ2-5,CASRTQGQETQYF
TRBV7-3,TRBJ2-1,CASSLLAGFHEQFF
TRBV3-1/TRBV3-2,TRBJ2-7,CASSHGQGDEQYF
TRBV18,TRBJ1-4,CASSLGQTSNEKLFF
TRBV2,TRBJ2-7,CASSVTSGSPFSYEQYF
TRBV18,TRBJ1-4,CASSPKEVREKLFF
TRBV6-5,TRBJ1-5,CASSYSSQGDQPQHF
TRBV3-1/TRBV3-2,TRBJ1-5,CASSPARGYGNQPQHF
TRBV21-1,TRBJ2-1,CASPSSGSMGSNNEQFF
TRBV27,TRBJ1-6,CASSRGSSPLHF
TRBV7-8,TRBJ1-2,CASSLGAGARGDYGYTF
TRBV19,TRBJ1-2,CASSIPTTLRGYTF
TRBV19,TRBJ2-1,CASSMWTSYEQFF
TRBV11-2,TRBJ1-5,CASSPGTGRNQPQHF
TRBV11-3,TRBJ2-1,CASSFRGGYNEQFF